This T cell receptor beta chain was sequenced for a study of spatial heterogeneity in lung cancer. Study-wide context: Consistent detection of more beta-chain than alpha-chain sequences was observed. A module score for T cells, taken from matched bulk RNA-seq, correlated strongly with TCR transcript counts in tumor regions.

Points from the study as a whole: Nonsynonymous mutations, ubiquitous and regional, were tracked respectively by counts of ubiquitous and regional expanded TCRs. Tumors with more nonsynonymous mutations had more expanded intratumoral alpha and beta TCRs.

By sample share, this clonotype is large. Its specificity is not known. TCRdb analysed the 5' RACE reads with MiXCR anew, one entry per CDR3 protein. Of more than 2,000 distinct CDR3 sequences listed, around 8.6% are singletons. Noted time point: sample taken at primary tumor resection. Germline CDR1 and CDR2: KGHDR and SFDVKD. Trimming removed 5 bases from V and 12 bases from J, with 13 bases in between. The CDR3 length is 12 residues. Sequencing used lung tumor tissue, obtained at surgery. The genes are TRBV24-1 and TRBJ2-1; unclear D gene. The clonotype originates from a male donor with early-stage non-small cell lung cancer. The CDR3 here is CATSGSTRPQFF. The CDR3 nucleotides are TGTGCCACCAGTGGATCTACGCGCCCGCAGTTCTTC.